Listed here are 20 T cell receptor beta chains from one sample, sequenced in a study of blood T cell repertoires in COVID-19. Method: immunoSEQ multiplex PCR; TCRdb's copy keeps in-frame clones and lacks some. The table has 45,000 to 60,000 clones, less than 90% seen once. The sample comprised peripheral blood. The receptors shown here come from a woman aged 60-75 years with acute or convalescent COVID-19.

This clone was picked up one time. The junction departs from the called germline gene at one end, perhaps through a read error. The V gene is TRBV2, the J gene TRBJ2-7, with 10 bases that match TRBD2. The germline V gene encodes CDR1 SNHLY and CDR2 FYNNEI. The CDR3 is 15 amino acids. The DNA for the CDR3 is TGTGCCAGCAGGGAAGTTACTAGCGGGGCTGGGGAGCAGTACTTC. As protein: CASREVTSGAGEQYF.

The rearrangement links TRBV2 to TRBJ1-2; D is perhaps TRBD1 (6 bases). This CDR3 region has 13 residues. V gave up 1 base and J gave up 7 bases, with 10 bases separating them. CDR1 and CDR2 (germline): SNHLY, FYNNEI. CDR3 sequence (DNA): TGTGCCAGCAGTGAAGGGGGGCGCCTTGGCTACACCTTC. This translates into CASSEGGRLGYTF. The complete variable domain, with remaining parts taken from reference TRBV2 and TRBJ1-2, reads EPEVTQTPSHQVTQMGQEVILRCVPISNHLYFYWYRQILGQKVEFLVSFYNNEISEKSEIFDDQFSVERPDGSNFTLKIRSTKLEDSAMYFCASSEGGRLGYTFGSGTRLTVV.

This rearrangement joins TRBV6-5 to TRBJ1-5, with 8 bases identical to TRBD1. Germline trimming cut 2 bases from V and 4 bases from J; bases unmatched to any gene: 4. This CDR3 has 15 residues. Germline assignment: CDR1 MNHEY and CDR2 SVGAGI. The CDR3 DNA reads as TGTGCCAGCAGTTACACCAGGACAGGGAATCAGCCCCAGCATTTT. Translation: CASSYTRTGNQPQHF.

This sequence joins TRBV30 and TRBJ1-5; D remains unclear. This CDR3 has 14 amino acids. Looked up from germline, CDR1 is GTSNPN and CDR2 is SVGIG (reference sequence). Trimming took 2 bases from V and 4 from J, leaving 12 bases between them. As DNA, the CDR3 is TGTGCCTGGAGTTGGAGCGGATTAAATCAGCCCCAGCATTTT. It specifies CAWSWSGLNQPQHF. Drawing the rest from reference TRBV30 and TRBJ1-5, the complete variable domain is SQTIHQWPATLVQPVGSPLSLECTVEGTSNPNLYWYRQAAGRGLQLLFYSVGIGQISSEVPQNLSASRPQDRQFILSSKKLLLSDSGFYLCAWSWSGLNQPQHFGDGTRLSIL.

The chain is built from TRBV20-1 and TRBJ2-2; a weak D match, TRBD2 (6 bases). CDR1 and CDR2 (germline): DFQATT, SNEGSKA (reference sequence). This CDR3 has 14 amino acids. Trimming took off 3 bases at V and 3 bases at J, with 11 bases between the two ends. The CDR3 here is CSASTGDDTGELFF. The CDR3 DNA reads TGCAGTGCTAGTACGGGGGACGACACCGGGGAGCTGTTTTTT.

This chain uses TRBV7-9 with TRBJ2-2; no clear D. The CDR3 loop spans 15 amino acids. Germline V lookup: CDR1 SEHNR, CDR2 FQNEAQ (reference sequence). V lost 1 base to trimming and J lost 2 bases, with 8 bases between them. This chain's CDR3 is CASSLVALNTGELFF. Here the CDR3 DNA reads TGTGCCAGCAGCTTAGTGGCTCTTAACACCGGGGAGCTGTTTTTT. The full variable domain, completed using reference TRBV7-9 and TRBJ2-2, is DTGVSQNPRHKITKRGQNVTFRCDPISEHNRLYWYRQTLGQGPEFLTYFQNEAQLEKSRLLSDRFSAERPKGSFSTLEIQRTEQGDSAMYLCASSLVALNTGELFFGEGSRLTVL.

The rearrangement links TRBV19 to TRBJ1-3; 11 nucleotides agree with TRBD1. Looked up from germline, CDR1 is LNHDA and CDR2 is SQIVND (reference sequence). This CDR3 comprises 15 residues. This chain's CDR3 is CASGTGGFGGNTIYF. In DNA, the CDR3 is TGTGCGAGCGGGACAGGGGGTTTCGGTGGAAACACCATATATTTT.

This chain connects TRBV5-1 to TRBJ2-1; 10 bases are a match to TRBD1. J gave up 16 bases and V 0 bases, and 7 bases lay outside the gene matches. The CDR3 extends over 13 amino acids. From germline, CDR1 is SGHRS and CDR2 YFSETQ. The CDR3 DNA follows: TGCGCCAGCAGCTTGGAAACCGGGACAGGGGAATTCTTC. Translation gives CASSLETGTGEFF.

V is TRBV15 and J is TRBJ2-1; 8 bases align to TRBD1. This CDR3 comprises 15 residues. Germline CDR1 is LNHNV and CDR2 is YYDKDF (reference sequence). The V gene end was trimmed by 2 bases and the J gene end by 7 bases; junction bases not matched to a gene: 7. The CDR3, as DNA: TGTGCCACCAGCAGAAGGACAGGGATGGGTAATGAGCAGTTCTTC. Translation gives CATSRRTGMGNEQFF.

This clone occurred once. CDR3: CAAPTGGRGSGNTIYF. The CDR3, as DNA: TGTGCCGCCCCCACCGGCGGCCGCGGCTCTGGAAACACCATATATTTT. V usage is TRBV21-1 and J usage is TRBJ1-3. TRBV21-1 is tagged as a pseudogene. The CDR3 has 16 residues.

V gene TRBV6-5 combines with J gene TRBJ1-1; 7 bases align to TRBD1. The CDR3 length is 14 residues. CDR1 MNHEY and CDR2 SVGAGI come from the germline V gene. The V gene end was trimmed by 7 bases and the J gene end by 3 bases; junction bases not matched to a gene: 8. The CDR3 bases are TGTGCCAGCACCGAGAACAGGGGATACACTGAAGCTTTCTTT. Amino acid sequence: CASTENRGYTEAFF.

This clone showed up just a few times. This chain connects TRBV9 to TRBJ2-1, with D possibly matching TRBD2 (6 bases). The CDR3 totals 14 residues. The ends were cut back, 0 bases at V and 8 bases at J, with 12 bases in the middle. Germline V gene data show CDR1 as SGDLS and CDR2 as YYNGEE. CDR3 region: CASSVAGVGYEQFF. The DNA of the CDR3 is TGTGCCAGCAGCGTAGCGGGGGTCGGGTATGAGCAGTTCTTC.

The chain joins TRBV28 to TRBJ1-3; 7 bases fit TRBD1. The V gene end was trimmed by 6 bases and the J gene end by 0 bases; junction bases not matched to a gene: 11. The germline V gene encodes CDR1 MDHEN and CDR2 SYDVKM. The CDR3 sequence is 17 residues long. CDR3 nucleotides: TGTGCCAGCAGGAGGTTAGGGACAGACGTCTCTGGAAACACCATATATTTT. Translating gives CASRRLGTDVSGNTIYF.

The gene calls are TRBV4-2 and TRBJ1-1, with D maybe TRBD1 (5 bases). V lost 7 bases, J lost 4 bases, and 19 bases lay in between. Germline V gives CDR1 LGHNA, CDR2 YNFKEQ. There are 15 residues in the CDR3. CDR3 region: CASNPNQGPPTEAFF. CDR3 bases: TGTGCCAGCAACCCAAATCAGGGCCCCCCCACTGAAGCTTTCTTT.

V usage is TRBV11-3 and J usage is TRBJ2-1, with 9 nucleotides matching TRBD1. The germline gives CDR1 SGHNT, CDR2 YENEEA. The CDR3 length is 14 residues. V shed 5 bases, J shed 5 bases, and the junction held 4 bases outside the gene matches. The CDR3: CASSPDRGDNEQFF. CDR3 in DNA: TGTGCCAGCAGCCCGGACAGGGGCGACAATGAGCAGTTCTTC.

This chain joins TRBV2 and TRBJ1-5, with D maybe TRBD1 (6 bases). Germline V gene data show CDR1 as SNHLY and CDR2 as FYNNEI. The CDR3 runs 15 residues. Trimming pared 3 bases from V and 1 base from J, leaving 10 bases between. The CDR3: CASSDRGLSNQPQHF. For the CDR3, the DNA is TGTGCCAGCAGTGACAGGGGTCTGAGCAATCAGCCCCAGCATTTT.

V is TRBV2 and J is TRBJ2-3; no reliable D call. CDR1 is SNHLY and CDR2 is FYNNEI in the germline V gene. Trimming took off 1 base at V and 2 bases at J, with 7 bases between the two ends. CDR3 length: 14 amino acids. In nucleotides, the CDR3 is TGTGCCAGCAGTGAAGTGGTCTACACAGATACGCAGTATTTT. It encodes CASSEVVYTDTQYF.

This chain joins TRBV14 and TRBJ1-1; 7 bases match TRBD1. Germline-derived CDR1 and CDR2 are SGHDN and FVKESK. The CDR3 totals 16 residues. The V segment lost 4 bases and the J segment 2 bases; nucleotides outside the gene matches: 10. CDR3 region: CASSPYTGTVNTEAFF. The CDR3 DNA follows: TGTGCCAGCAGCCCGTATACCGGGACAGTCAACACTGAAGCTTTCTTT.

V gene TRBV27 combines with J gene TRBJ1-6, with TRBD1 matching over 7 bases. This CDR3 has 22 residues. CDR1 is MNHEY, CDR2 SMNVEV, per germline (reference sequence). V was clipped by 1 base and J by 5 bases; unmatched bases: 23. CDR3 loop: CASSLYRGGNVDHSRNNSPLHF. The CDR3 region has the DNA TGTGCCAGCAGTTTATATAGAGGGGGCAACGTCGACCACAGCAGGAATAATTCACCCCTCCACTTT.

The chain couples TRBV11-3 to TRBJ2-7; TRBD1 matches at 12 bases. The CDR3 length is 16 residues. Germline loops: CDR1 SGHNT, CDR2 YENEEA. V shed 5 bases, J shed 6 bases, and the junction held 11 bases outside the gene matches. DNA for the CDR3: TGTGCCAGCAGCGCCGCCACCGGGACAGGGGGCAGCGAGCAGTACTTC. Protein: CASSAATGTGGSEQYF.